This T cell receptor beta chain was observed in a study of T cell changes during pregnancy in multiple sclerosis (dated by TCRdb to between 2018 and 2021). At the level of the whole study: Changes in the T cell repertoire over the course of pregnancy were examined in this study in women with multiple sclerosis.

The germline V gene gives CDR1 as SGHRS and CDR2 as YFSETQ. The cysteine opens and the phenylalanine closes a CDR3 of 14 amino acids. CDR3 DNA only is kept here, 42 bases in frame from base 1. V and J are trimmed by 4 bases and 4 bases, and the gene matches miss 4 bases of the junction. The library was prepared using the immunoSEQ multiplex PCR assay. Not all clones reach the TCRdb copy of this immuneACCESS table, which keeps in-frame sequences only. Checked studies attribute under half of the gap to unresolved V genes and leave the rest unexplained. Within this sample are approximately 30,000 clones, with 75% to 90% of them counted one time only. The top ten clonotypes cover approximately 4.1% of the sample. On this clone: Its antigen has not been determined. Base qualities are missing; no much larger clone stands one base away.

This specimen consisted of CD8+ T cells from peripheral blood mononuclear cells, obtained after pregnancy. The chain links TRBV5-1 with TRBJ1-4; TRBD1 lines up with 7 middle nucleotides. The origin of this receptor is a female donor with multiple sclerosis, enrolled in a pregnancy study. DNA sequence: TGCGCCAGCAGCCCCGGGACAGATAATGAAAAACTGTTTTTT. The encoded protein is CASSPGTDNEKLFF. With the rest looked up from the reference TRBV5-1 and TRBJ1-4 genes rather than sequenced, the full variable domain is KAGVTQTPRYLIKTRGQQVTLSCSPISGHRSVSWYQQTPGQGLQFLFEYFSETQRNKGNFPGRFSGRQFSNSRSEMNVSTLELGDSALYLCASSPGTDNEKLFFGSGTQLSVL.